What follows are 11 T cell receptor beta chains derived from one specimen sequenced in a study of beta chain features in type 1 diabetes. The sequenced template was cDNA made from the entire isolated RNA. Sequencing was performed with immunoSEQ multiplex PCR; in TCRdb, only in-frame clones are kept and a portion is missing. The table includes around 300,000 clones, 15% detected once. The antigens for these receptors are not known. Study findings and constraints: Significant though moderate, a shortening of TCRB CDR3s appeared in all four CD4+ subsets of Type 1 diabetes patients.

Sequencing used naive CD4+ T cells from blood. The receptors derive from a man aged 18 to 29 with type 1 diabetes.

This clone was counted only a few times. This chain uses TRBV28 with TRBJ2-1; 14 bases match TRBD2. The CDR3 has 18 amino acids. Germline V lookup: CDR1 MDHEN, CDR2 SYDVKM. With V trimmed by 4 bases and J by 3 bases, 8 bases remained unmatched. The CDR3 DNA is TGTGCCAGCAGTTCTCTTCGACTAGCGGGAGGGGTCTACAATGAGCAGTTCTTC. Translated: CASSSLRLAGGVYNEQFF.

This clone was seen a few times. The genes are TRBV15 and TRBJ2-5, with D uncertain. V lost 0 bases to trimming and J lost 5 bases, with 7 bases between them. There are 13 residues in the CDR3. In germline, CDR1 is LNHNV, CDR2 YYDKDF (reference sequence). CDR3: CATSREFRETQYF. The CDR3, as DNA: TGTGCCACCAGCAGAGAGTTCAGGGAGACCCAGTACTTC.

This clone was recorded a few times. This sequence joins TRBV27 and TRBJ1-6, with 9 bases matching TRBD1. Germline CDR1 MNHEY, CDR2 SMNVEV (reference sequence). After removal of 0 bases from V and 9 bases from J, the junction contained 3 bases not matched to a gene. CDR3 length: 15 amino acids. CDR3 nucleotide sequence: TGTGCCAGCAGTTTATCGATACAGGGGGCTTCACCCCTCCACTTT. This encodes CASSLSIQGASPLHF.

CDR3 region: CASSLTGGTGELFF. DNA of the CDR3: TGCGCCAGCAGCTTGACAGGGGGCACCGGGGAGCTGTTTTTT. The chain links TRBV5-1 to TRBJ2-2; 8 bases line up with TRBD1. The trim removed 1 base at V and 4 bases at J, leaving 0 bases unmatched. Per germline, CDR1 SGHRS and CDR2 YFSETQ. The length of the CDR3 is 14 residues. The full variable domain, with the rest looked up from reference TRBV5-1 and TRBJ2-2, is KAGVTQTPRYLIKTRGQQVTLSCSPISGHRSVSWYQQTPGQGLQFLFEYFSETQRNKGNFPGRFSGRQFSNSRSEMNVSTLELGDSALYLCASSLTGGTGELFFGEGSRLTVL.

The table lists this clone with a count of one. The chain recombines TRBV6-1 with TRBJ2-2; the D is unclear. The CDR3 is made up of 17 amino acids. Germline V gene sequence: CDR1 MNHNS, CDR2 SASEGT. Deletions cut 0 bases from V and 4 bases from J, with 15 bases between. CDR3 bases: TGTGCCAGCAGTGAAGCTTGGCCCGGCTGGAGCACCGGGGAGCTGTTTTTT. Translating gives CASSEAWPGWSTGELFF.

A few counts support this clone. This chain joins TRBV5-4 and TRBJ2-3; 9 bases agree with TRBD1. CDR3 length equals 15 residues. Germline V CDR1 and CDR2: SGHNT, YYREEE (reference sequence). V shed 3 bases and J 2 bases; nucleotides not matched to a gene: 4. CDR3 in amino acids: CASSWGQGLTDTQYF. The CDR3 DNA follows: TGTGCCAGCAGCTGGGGACAGGGACTCACAGATACGCAGTATTTT.

DNA of the CDR3: TGTGCCAGCAGCGTAGGGTCAGGAATCGACTATGGCTACACCTTC. Its translation: CASSVGSGIDYGYTF. The gene calls are TRBV9 and TRBJ1-2, with D hard to call. V lost 0 bases, J lost 3 bases, and 12 bases lay in between. The germline V gene has CDR1 SGDLS and CDR2 YYNGEE. The CDR3 contains 15 residues.

This chain joins TRBV7-7 and TRBJ2-1; a possible D gene is TRBD2 (5 bases). CDR3 length equals 13 residues. Per germline, CDR1 SSHAT and CDR2 FNYEAQ (reference sequence). Trimming took off 1 base at V and 10 bases at J, with 11 bases between the two ends. In DNA, the CDR3 is TGTGCCAGCAGCTTAGGGAGGTCAGGAGAGCAGTTCTTC. Protein product: CASSLGRSGEQFF.

This clone turned up a few times. The rearrangement links TRBV5-1 to TRBJ2-2, with 7 positions matching TRBD1. CDR1 and CDR2 from the germline V gene are SGHRS and YFSETQ. The CDR3 covers 16 residues. With 0 bases clipped from V and 0 bases from J, the junction kept 2 bases outside the gene matches. The CDR3 DNA reads as TGCGCCAGCAGCTTGGGGACAGGACCGAACACCGGGGAGCTGTTTTTT. Its translation is CASSLGTGPNTGELFF. Full variable domain (rest looked up from reference TRBV5-1 and TRBJ2-2): KAGVTQTPRYLIKTRGQQVTLSCSPISGHRSVSWYQQTPGQGLQFLFEYFSETQRNKGNFPGRFSGRQFSNSRSEMNVSTLELGDSALYLCASSLGTGPNTGELFFGEGSRLTVL.

This clone was seen a handful of times. The chain's CDR3 is CASSPLGTSGRNEQFF. DNA of the CDR3: TGTGCCAGCAGCCCCCTCGGGACTAGCGGTCGCAATGAGCAGTTCTTC. The V and J genes are TRBV5-6 and TRBJ2-1; TRBD2 agrees at 11 bases. Germline values: CDR1 SGHDT, CDR2 YYEEEE. The CDR3 totals 16 residues. V dropped 4 bases and J dropped 6; count of bases not matched to a gene: 9.

This clone has more than one count but fewer than ten. V and J are TRBV28 and TRBJ2-6; 8 positions match TRBD1. The V gene end was trimmed by 2 bases and the J gene end by 0 bases; junction bases not matched to a gene: 9. Germline loops: CDR1 MDHEN, CDR2 SYDVKM. The CDR3 spans 19 residues. CDR3 amino acids: CASSLPRGQAYSGANVLTF. CDR3 DNA: TGTGCCAGCAGTTTACCGAGGGGACAGGCTTACTCTGGGGCCAACGTCCTGACTTTC.